A selection of T cell receptor beta chains follows, all from one sample in a study of a mutant IDH1 vaccine in newly diagnosed glioma. Their recognized antigens are unknown. Assay used: immunoSEQ multiplex PCR; TCRdb lists only in-frame clones, some missing. The sample holds about 40,000 clones, around 83% seen once. The input for sequencing was PBMCs, taken from a glioma patient whose treatment included an IDH1 peptide vaccine. Receptors originate from a woman aged 50 to 60 with glioma. Both conserved end residues are part of each CDR3. The D gene is left open where the match is weak. Some rows have no size entry. The others give once, few or many, or a class for an expanded clone.

TRBJ2-7 | NA | TRBV4-3 | TRBD2 | CASSQERLAGGSYEQYF | TGCGCCAGCAGCCAAGAAAGGCTAGCGGGGGGTTCCTACGAGCAGTACTTC
TRBJ2-3 | NA | TRBV19 | NA | CASSPVADTQYF | TGTGCCAGTAGCCCGGTGGCAGATACGCAGTATTTT
TRBJ1-2 | NA | TRBV19 | NA | CAVSEGKMGYYGYTF | TGTGCCGTCAGTGAGGGAAAGATGGGCTACTATGGCTACACCTTC
TRBJ1-5 | NA | TRBV6-4 | NA | CASSGLIQGSNQPQHF | TGTGCCAGCAGTGGCTTAATACAGGGTAGCAATCAGCCCCAGCATTTT
TRBJ1-2 | NA | TRBV7-3 | NA | CASSLWGVYGYTF | TGTGCCAGCAGCCTATGGGGAGTTTATGGCTACACCTTC
TRBJ1-6 | NA | TRBV7-2 | TRBD1 | CASSLAGLRGQGKSPLHF | TGTGCCAGCAGCTTAGCAGGACTTAGAGGACAGGGAAAATCACCCCTCCACTTT
TRBJ2-2 | NA | TRBV9 | TRBD2 | CASSASGGAAGELFF | TGTGCCAGCAGCGCTAGCGGGGGGGCGGCCGGGGAGCTGTTTTTT
TRBJ1-4 | NA | TRBV2 | NA | CASMVGNRYHEKLFF | TGTGCCAGCATGGTAGGGAACCGTTACCATGAAAAACTGTTTTTT
TRBJ2-1 | NA | TRBV5-1 | NA | CASSLAPQSLPGEQFF | TGCGCCAGCAGCTTGGCCCCTCAGAGTTTACCGGGGGAGCAGTTCTTC
TRBJ2-7 | NA | TRBV9 | TRBD1 | CASSVGQGDEQYF | TGTGCCAGCAGCGTAGGACAGGGGGACGAGCAGTACTTC
TRBJ2-1 | NA | TRBV27 | NA | CASSLSNRVYNEQFF | TGTGCCAGCAGTTTATCGAACAGGGTCTACAATGAGCAGTTCTTC
TRBJ2-7 | NA | TRBV10-3 | NA | CAISEDSYEQYF | TGTGCCATCAGTGAGGATTCCTACGAGCAGTACTTC
TRBJ2-3 | NA | TRBV29-1 | TRBD1 | CSVEAGGEDTQYF | TGCAGCGTTGAAGCAGGGGGCGAAGATACGCAGTATTTT
TRBJ1-1 | few | TRBV14 | NA | CASSQERGWNTEAFF | TGTGCCAGCAGCCAAGAGAGGGGGTGGAACACTGAAGCTTTCTTT
TRBJ2-5 | NA | TRBV6-1 | NA | CASSVSTAQETQYF | TGTGCCAGCAGTGTAAGCACAGCTCAAGAGACCCAGTACTTC
TRBJ1-5 | once | TRBV4-3 | TRBD1 | CASSMRISPEDREDQPQHF | TGCGCCAGCAGCATGCGAATATCGCCAGAAGACAGGGAGGACCAGCCCCAGCATTTT
TRBJ1-2 | NA | TRBV2 | NA | CASTEITGYGYTF | TGTGCCAGCACCGAGATTACTGGCTATGGCTACACCTTC
TRBJ2-1 | NA | TRBV5-1 | NA | CASRLMPGRMIDEQFF | TGCGCCAGCAGGTTGATGCCAGGGAGGATGATCGATGAGCAGTTCTTC
TRBJ1-4 | NA | TRBV30 | NA | CAGSSYGIHEKLFF | TGTGCCGGATCGTCATACGGTATTCATGAAAAACTGTTTTTT